Listed here are 21 T cell receptor beta chains from one sample, sequenced in a study of a mutant IDH1 vaccine in newly diagnosed glioma. Their recognized antigens are unknown. Time point in this sample: week 47, end of study. Doses consisted of 300 ug of mutant IDH1 20-mer peptide each, paired with topical imiquimod. Profiled with immunoSEQ multiplex PCR; TCRdb holds only in-frame clones, not every one. The table has tens of thousands of clones, 80% to 85% seen once. The sequenced sample was PBMCs, obtained from a glioma patient whose treatment included an IDH1 peptide vaccine. The receptor source for this set is a man aged 25 to 45 with glioma.

The rearrangement uses TRBV5-8 and TRBJ2-7, with 7 bases identical to TRBD1. Germline lookup yields CDR1 SGHTS and CDR2 YDEGEE. The CDR3 is 13 residues long. Trimming took 4 bases from V and 2 from J; bases not matched to a gene: 3. CDR3: CASSRQGTYEQYF. Written as DNA, the CDR3 is TGTGCCAGCAGCCGACAGGGAACCTACGAGCAGTACTTC.

The CDR3 DNA is TGTGCCTGGAGTGTACTAGGGTCGAGCTCCTACGAGCAGTACTTC. Its protein product is CAWSVLGSSSYEQYF. The chain employs TRBV30 and TRBJ2-7; D perhaps matches TRBD2 (5 bases). V was clipped by 0 bases and J by 0 bases, with 12 bases between them. The germline V gene has CDR1 GTSNPN and CDR2 SVGIG (reference sequence). The CDR3 totals 15 residues.

The V and J genes are TRBV7-8 and TRBJ2-2; 11 bases are shared with TRBD2. This CDR3 region has 19 residues. CDR1 and CDR2 from the germline V gene are SGHVS and FQNEAQ. V was pared by 1 base and J by 4 bases, with 11 bases of the junction left unmatched. The CDR3 nucleotides are TGTGCCAGCAGCTTAGTAGCCGGGTTAGCGGGGGGGATCACCGGGGAGCTGTTTTTT. Protein product: CASSLVAGLAGGITGELFF.

The V and J genes are TRBV5-1 and TRBJ2-2; TRBD1 might be the D (6 bases). V dropped 4 bases and J dropped 2 bases, with 12 bases sitting between them. Germline CDR1 and CDR2: SGHRS and YFSETQ. The CDR3 contains 15 residues. The CDR3 loop is CASSTGTLNTGELFF. The DNA for the CDR3 is TGCGCCAGCAGCACAGGGACATTAAACACCGGGGAGCTGTTTTTT.

The rearrangement uses TRBV6-5 and TRBJ2-5; D call uncertain. V dropped 5 bases and J dropped 2 bases, with 6 bases sitting between them. CDR3 length: 12 residues. Germline V gene sequence: CDR1 MNHEY, CDR2 SVGAGI. DNA for the CDR3: TGTGCCAGCAGTAGTTATCAAGAGACCCAGTACTTC. It codes for CASSSYQETQYF.

The chain links TRBV4-2 to TRBJ2-2; TRBD2 aligns across 7 bases. After removal of 1 base from V and 3 bases from J, the junction contained 2 bases not matched to a gene. The CDR3 loop spans 15 amino acids. Germline CDR1 and CDR2: LGHNA and YNFKEQ. The CDR3 is CASSQVLADTGELFF. The CDR3 DNA sequence: TGTGCCAGCAGCCAAGTTCTAGCGGACACCGGGGAGCTGTTTTTT.

This chain joins TRBV4-1 and TRBJ1-4; D possibly corresponds to TRBD1 (5 bases). The ends were cut back, 5 bases at V and 7 bases at J, with 26 bases in the middle. Germline V lookup: CDR1 MGHRA, CDR2 YSYEKL. This CDR3 is built from 18 residues. The CDR3 DNA follows: TGCGCCAGCAGCGTCACCTATAAGGGACCCTTAGGCGGTGAAAAACTGTTTTTT. Translating gives CASSVTYKGPLGGEKLFF.

This chain joins TRBV5-1 and TRBJ1-6, with unresolved D. V was cut by 6 bases and J by 12 bases, with 25 bases left in between. Germline CDR1 is SGHRS and CDR2 is YFSETQ. This CDR3 comprises 16 residues. The DNA of the CDR3 is TGCGCCAGCACCGAACGACCGGGATACCCAAACCTACCCCTCCACTTT. Its protein product is CASTERPGYPNLPLHF.

Only a few counts were recorded for this clone. The genes are TRBV30 and TRBJ1-5; D gene ambiguous. This CDR3 contains 13 residues. CDR1 GTSNPN and CDR2 SVGIG come from the germline V gene (reference sequence). V lost 2 bases, J lost 7 bases, and 12 bases lay in between. The CDR3 sequence: CAWSSGPLQPQHF. CDR3 DNA: TGTGCCTGGAGTTCAGGACCCCTGCAGCCCCAGCATTTT.

This chain links TRBV7-9 with TRBJ1-1; TRBD1 aligns across 7 bases. V dropped 4 bases and J dropped 3; count of bases not matched to a gene: 5. This CDR3 region has 14 residues. Germline V gene data show CDR1 as SEHNR and CDR2 as FQNEAQ (reference sequence). This chain's CDR3 is CASSSQQGYTEAFF. The DNA for the CDR3 is TGTGCCAGCAGCTCACAACAGGGGTACACTGAAGCTTTCTTT. Using reference TRBV7-9 and TRBJ1-1 for the parts outside the CDR3, the full variable domain is DTGVSQNPRHKITKRGQNVTFRCDPISEHNRLYWYRQTLGQGPEFLTYFQNEAQLEKSRLLSDRFSAERPKGSFSTLEIQRTEQGDSAMYLCASSSQQGYTEAFFGQGTRLTVV.

This clone was observed a single time. The J gene is TRBJ2-7, the V gene TRBV7-2; tentatively, D is TRBD2 (6 bases). V gave up 1 base and J gave up 4 bases, with 17 bases separating them. Germline CDR1 reads SGHTA; CDR2 reads FQGNSA. The CDR3 covers 16 residues. The CDR3 DNA follows: TGTGCCAGCAGCTTAGTTAGCGGACTATCTAAGTACGAGCAGTACTTC. It is translated as CASSLVSGLSKYEQYF.

J is TRBJ2-2 and V is TRBV4-2, with D uncertain. This CDR3 is 15 amino acids long. V was pared by 2 bases and J by 2 bases, with 9 bases between. CDR1 and CDR2 (germline): LGHNA, YNFKEQ. CDR3 nucleotides: TGTGCCAGCAGCCAAATGTCCCGCAACACCGGGGAGCTGTTTTTT. Its protein is CASSQMSRNTGELFF.

CDR3 loop: CASSRDGIGNQPQHF. CDR3 nucleotide sequence: TGTGCCAGCAGTCGGGACGGAATAGGCAATCAGCCCCAGCATTTT. The J gene is TRBJ1-5, the V gene TRBV6-5, with TRBD1 as a possible D gene (5 bases). Germline CDR1 MNHEY, CDR2 SVGAGI. The CDR3 contains 15 residues. V was shortened by 5 bases and J by 2 bases, with 13 bases between the two germline ends.

The rearrangement uses TRBV15 and TRBJ1-5; D may be TRBD1 (6 bases). CDR1 LNHNV and CDR2 YYDKDF come from the germline V gene (reference sequence). Trimming pared 10 bases from V and 0 bases from J, leaving 10 bases between. The length of the CDR3 is 13 residues. The CDR3 sequence is CAIQGRSNQPQHF. DNA for the CDR3: TGTGCCATCCAGGGGCGTAGCAATCAGCCCCAGCATTTT.

The chain couples TRBV7-9 to TRBJ1-5; 10 bases map to TRBD1. The V gene's germline CDR1 is SEHNR and CDR2 FQNEAQ (reference sequence). The ends lost 1 base at V and 4 bases at J; junction bases unmatched: 7. This CDR3 region has 17 residues. CDR3 nucleotides: TGTGCCAGCAGCTTAGAACGACAGGGGGCTAGTAATCAGCCCCAGCATTTT. Encoded protein: CASSLERQGASNQPQHF.

This chain connects TRBV25-1 to TRBJ2-1; 7 bases are a match to TRBD1. Trimming cost V 7 bases and J 7 bases; bases outside gene matches: 13. The CDR3 covers 15 residues. Germline V CDR1 and CDR2: MGHDK, SYGVNS. CDR3 nucleotides: TGTGCCAGCAAACCAAGGGGGCTTCGTGGAAATGAGCAGTTCTTC. Protein: CASKPRGLRGNEQFF.

This clone was picked up one time. The J gene is TRBJ1-4, the V gene TRBV4-1; D uncertain. The CDR3 sequence is 15 residues long. V was shortened by 1 base and J by 8 bases, with 14 bases between the two germline ends. Germline assignment: CDR1 MGHRA and CDR2 YSYEKL. Here the CDR3 reads CASSQGAGLREKLFF. The CDR3 coding sequence is TGCGCCAGCAGCCAAGGGGCAGGTCTTCGCGAAAAACTGTTTTTT.

The rearrangement uses TRBV28 and TRBJ1-2; possibly TRBD1 for D (6 bases). In germline, CDR1 is MDHEN, CDR2 SYDVKM. This CDR3 is 13 amino acids long. Trimming stripped 4 bases from V and 8 bases from J, with 14 bases between. The CDR3 DNA reads TGTGCCAGCAGTTCGACAGGTCCCAGGGGCTACACCTTC. It is translated as CASSSTGPRGYTF.

This chain links TRBV19 with TRBJ1-1; 8 nucleotides match TRBD1. Germline loops: CDR1 LNHDA, CDR2 SQIVND (reference sequence). V lost 6 bases and J lost 3; bases outside the gene matches: 9. The CDR3 is made up of 15 amino acids. The CDR3 region is CASSPRTGWYTEAFF. DNA for the CDR3: TGTGCCAGTAGCCCTAGGACAGGGTGGTACACTGAAGCTTTCTTT. Combining the CDR3 with reference TRBV19 and TRBJ1-1 gives the whole variable domain DGGITQSPKYLFRKEGQNVTLSCEQNLNHDAMYWYRQDPGQGLRLIYYSQIVNDFQKGDIAEGYSVSREKKESFPLTVTSAQKNPTAFYLCASSPRTGWYTEAFFGQGTRLTVV.

CDR3 nucleotide sequence: TGTGCCAGCAGCTTAACGCGAGAGACCCAGTACTTC. Residues: CASSLTRETQYF. The chain employs TRBV7-2 and TRBJ2-5; no clear D gene. The CDR3 sequence is 12 residues long. From germline, CDR1 is SGHTA and CDR2 FQGNSA. The ends were cut back, 2 bases at V and 4 bases at J, with 5 bases in the middle.

V and J are TRBV7-9 and TRBJ1-5; TRBD1 aligns across 7 bases. Germline assignment: CDR1 SEHNR and CDR2 FQNEAQ (reference sequence). The CDR3 loop spans 13 amino acids. With V trimmed by 6 bases and J by 5 bases, 4 bases remained unmatched. The CDR3 DNA sequence: TGTGCCAGCAGTGGACAGGAACATCAGCCCCAGCATTTT. It specifies CASSGQEHQPQHF.